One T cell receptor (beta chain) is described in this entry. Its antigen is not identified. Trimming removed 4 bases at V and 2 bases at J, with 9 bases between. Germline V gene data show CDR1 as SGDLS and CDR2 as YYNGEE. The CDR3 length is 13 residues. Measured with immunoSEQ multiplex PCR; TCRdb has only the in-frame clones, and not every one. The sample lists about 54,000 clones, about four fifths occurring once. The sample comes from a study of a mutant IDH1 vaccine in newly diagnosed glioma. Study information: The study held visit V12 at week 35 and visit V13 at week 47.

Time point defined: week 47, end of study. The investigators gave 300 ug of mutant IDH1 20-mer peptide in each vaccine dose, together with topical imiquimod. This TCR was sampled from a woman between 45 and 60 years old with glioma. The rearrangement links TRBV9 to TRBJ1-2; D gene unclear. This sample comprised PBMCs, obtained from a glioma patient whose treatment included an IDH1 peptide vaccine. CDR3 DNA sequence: TGTGCCAGCAGCCCCCCAGTGAACTATGGCTACACCTTC. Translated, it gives CASSPPVNYGYTF.